This TCR beta chain was sequenced in a study of vaccination effects on CD4 cells after COVID-19 (dated by TCRdb to the early 2020s). Describing the broader study: Across the study, the median time from the second dose to post-vaccine sampling was 72 days (range 14 to 241). A total of some eleven COVID-19 convalescent patients and 4 SARS-CoV-2-naive healthy vaccine recipients were included in the full study. The Oncomine TCR Beta short-read assay on an Illumina iSeq 100 was used to sequence cultures from other donors in the study. SARS-CoV-2 spike-specific CD4+ TCR repertoires from before and after mRNA vaccination were compared in COVID-19 convalescent patients and in infection-naive vaccine recipients. Findings and caveats that apply to the study as a whole: In healthy vaccine recipients, vaccine-induced clones were almost all SARS-CoV-2 mono-reactive, with only 1 of 255 cross-reactive with common cold coronaviruses. The study was limited by a small number of convalescent patients and lacked early post-infection timepoints. At late post-vaccination timepoints, both infection-induced and vaccine-induced clones showed marked clonal contraction, consistent with waning T cell responses.

In the case of this clone: Its antigen is not yet known. Per-base quality was not reported, and no clone a single base away is much larger than it.

Library construction relied on the immunoSEQ multiplex PCR assay. DNA from the CD4+ T cells that had been cultured and isolated underwent TCR beta CDR3 sequencing. The original pipeline was this. Non-productive TCR sequences were removed and reads were trimmed to the CDR3 region, keeping CDR3s of at least 7 amino acids. The MANAFEST web app was used to pick out antigen-specific clonotypes by comparing their expansion in peptide wells with that in reference cultures. To be called positive, a clone needed expansion at FDR<0.05 compared with the reference and with all other wells, an odds ratio greater than 5, and a frequency greater than 0.1% in two replicate wells. A clonotype was called cross-reactive if it was significantly expanded both in SARS-CoV-2 spike wells and in at least one common cold coronavirus spike condition. Levenshtein distance calculated with the stringdist R package was used to assess CDR3 similarity, and unrooted trees were constructed with ape in R 3.6.1. Drawn from immuneACCESS, this table holds only the in-frame rearrangements with V and J called that TCRdb kept. Clones are partly lost; checked studies trace under half to an unresolved V gene and leave the rest unexplained. V, J and clone size reflect that table, while D and trimming were determined from the DNA. The sample has 27,000 or so clones on record, 83% of them singletons. The top ten clones comprise roughly 1.4% of the sample.

In the ViraFEST assay, PBMC were stimulated with viral peptide pools, and TCR sequencing was then used to find antigen-specific CD4+ T cell clonotypes based on their expansion. After around 11 days of culture, CD4+ T cells were isolated with the EasySep CD4+ T cell isolation kit. Each participant got two doses of an mRNA SARS-CoV-2 vaccine, either BNT162b2 or mRNA-1273. Healthy vaccine recipients had no prior SARS-CoV-2 infection, confirmed by negative nucleocapsid antibodies before and after vaccination. A few million PBMC per well were cultured with approximately 10 ug/ml peptides in IMDM containing around 5.3% human AB serum, approximately 10 IU/ml IL-2 and gentamicin. Half of the culture medium was replaced with fresh IL-2-containing medium on days 3 and 7. Unless noted otherwise, every peptide stimulation condition was grown in triplicate wells. PBMC were separated from whole blood using Ficoll-Paque Plus gradient centrifugation and were then either cryopreserved at -140C or used fresh. The spike proteins of SARS-CoV-2 and of the common cold coronaviruses HCoV-NL63, HCoV-OC43 and HCoV-229E were spanned by overlapping peptide pools. The QIAamp micro DNA kit was used to extract genomic DNA from the cultured CD4+ T cells.

The sample here was CD4+ T cells from PBMCs cultured with HCoV-NL63 spike peptides, taken after COVID-19 vaccination. The cell subset or site label here, explained by the study, means: HCoV-NL63 spike overlapping peptide pool stimulation. The sequence derives from a human donor who received a COVID-19 vaccine. Some clones in this sample may be carry-over from other donors' samples.

For the CDR3, the sequence is CASSKYGDEQFF. The base sequence is TGTGCCAGCAGTAAATATGGAGATGAGCAGTTCTTC. Rearrangement joined TRBV12-3 or TRBV12-4 to TRBJ2-1; a confident D gene designation cannot be given. The CDR3 goes from the cysteine to the phenylalanine over 12 residues. Only the CDR3 part of the read is kept: 36 bases, read in frame from the first base. V and J lose 5 bases and 8 bases, and a span of 10 bases separates them.